These 22 T cell receptor beta chains came from one sample sequenced in a study of Ad26.COV2.S vaccination and SARS-CoV-2 variants. The treatment was: 15 to 20 received Ad26.COV2.S at low or high dose, single or two shots; about 5 received placebo; per-sample allocation not given. The study sampled participants on day 63 after the first vaccine or placebo injection. Data came from immunoSEQ multiplex PCR; TCRdb stores just in-frame clones and leaves some out. The table has 250,000 to 300,000 clones, more than 75% seen once; the top ten hold around 3.5%. The sample was peripheral blood, taken in a trial of Ad26.COV2.S vaccine versus placebo. The receptor source for this set is a person between 18 and 60 years old who received the Ad26.COV2.S COVID-19 vaccine or a placebo.

The rearrangement links TRBV7-3 to TRBJ2-2, with 7 nucleotides matching TRBD2. Germline V gene lookup returns CDR1 SGHTA and CDR2 FQGTGA. This CDR3 comprises 17 residues. The V gene end was trimmed by 1 base and the J gene end by 1 base; junction bases not matched to a gene: 6. CDR3 coding DNA: TGTGCCAGCAGCTTAAGAAGGGCGGGGGTGAACACCGGGGAGCTGTTTTTT. Translated, it gives CASSLRRAGVNTGELFF.

The rearrangement joins TRBV7-3 to TRBJ2-3, with 9 bases lining up with TRBD2. V was pared by 5 bases and J by 4 bases, with 4 bases of the junction left unmatched. The CDR3 consists of 14 residues. CDR1 is SGHTA, CDR2 FQGTGA, per germline. For the CDR3, the DNA is TGTGCCAGCAGCAGGGGACTAGCCTCAGATACGCAGTATTTT. It translates to CASSRGLASDTQYF.

This clone was counted between two and nine times. The chain employs TRBV5-1 and TRBJ2-7; D may correspond to TRBD1 or TRBD2 (5 bases each). The CDR3 sequence is 15 residues long. V lost 2 bases to trimming and J lost 4 bases, with 16 bases between them. Germline-derived CDR1 and CDR2 are SGHRS and YFSETQ. The CDR3 bases are TGCGCCAGCAGCTTAGCTGGGACCGACTTGTACGAGCAGTACTTC. It encodes CASSLAGTDLYEQYF.

The chain is built from TRBV18 and TRBJ2-4; 12 positions agree with TRBD2. The germline gives CDR1 KGHSH, CDR2 LQKENI. This CDR3 has 15 residues. Trimming at V came to 0 bases and at J to 7 bases, leaving 1 base not matched to a gene. The CDR3 nucleotides read TGTGCCAGCTCACCACCGGGACTAGCGGGTAACATTCAGTACTTC. The encoded protein is CASSPPGLAGNIQYF.

The chain combines TRBV19 with TRBJ2-7, with 12 bases aligning to TRBD2. This CDR3 spans 15 amino acids. Per germline, CDR1 LNHDA and CDR2 SQIVND (reference sequence). The V and J ends lost 5 bases and 2 bases, in that order; junction bases with no gene match: 4. The CDR3 sequence: CASSARTSGAYEQYF. The CDR3 DNA follows: TGTGCCAGTAGTGCCAGGACTAGCGGGGCCTACGAGCAGTACTTC.

This chain joins TRBV5-1 and TRBJ2-1; D ambiguous. Germline values: CDR1 SGHRS, CDR2 YFSETQ. V lost 0 bases, J lost 0 bases, and 7 bases lay in between. This CDR3 region has 15 residues. CDR3 nucleotide sequence: TGCGCCAGCAGCTTGGAGGGAAGCTCCTACAATGAGCAGTTCTTC. Its translation: CASSLEGSSYNEQFF.

This clone appeared a few times. The V call is TRBV19, the J call TRBJ2-1, with 7 bases that match TRBD2. The CDR3 contains 15 residues. Germline V lookup: CDR1 LNHDA, CDR2 SQIVND (reference sequence). The J segment lost 0 bases and the V segment lost 3 bases, leaving 2 bases of the junction unmatched. CDR3 loop: CASSIRTSSYNEQFF. CDR3 DNA sequence: TGTGCCAGTAGTATCCGGACTAGCTCCTACAATGAGCAGTTCTTC.

J is TRBJ1-2 and V is TRBV7-8; 7 positions agree with TRBD1. The CDR3 runs 14 residues. J was trimmed by 3 bases and V by 2 bases; bases with no gene match: 3. The germline CDR1 and CDR2 sequences are SGHVS and FQNEAQ. The CDR3 region is CASSLRQGDYGYTF. CDR3 nucleotide sequence: TGTGCCAGCAGCTTAAGACAGGGAGACTATGGCTACACCTTC. The full variable domain, its missing parts supplied by reference TRBV7-8 and TRBJ1-2, is GAGVSQSPRYKVAKRGQDVALRCDPISGHVSLFWYQQALGQGPEFLTYFQNEAQLDKSGLPSDRFFAERPEGSVSTLKIQRTQQEDSAVYLCASSLRQGDYGYTFGSGTRLTVV.

V and J are TRBV19 and TRBJ2-3; 14 bases agree with TRBD2. Trimming cost V 5 bases and J 4 bases; bases outside gene matches: 5. There are 16 residues in the CDR3. CDR1 is LNHDA and CDR2 is SQIVND in the germline V gene (reference sequence). The CDR3 DNA reads TGTGCCAGTAGTTTGACTAGCGGGGGGGCCCCAGATACGCAGTATTTT. Translating it yields CASSLTSGGAPDTQYF.

In the case of this clone: This CDR3 is also generated by other DNA sequences in the sample. This rearrangement joins TRBV19 to TRBJ2-7; D might be TRBD1 or TRBD2, each matching 5 bases. Trimming left V 5 bases short and J 1 base short, with 12 bases between. This CDR3 is 14 amino acids long. Per the germline V gene, CDR1 is LNHDA and CDR2 is SQIVND (reference sequence). CDR3 sequence: CASSPRDGSYEQYF. The CDR3 region has the DNA TGTGCCAGTAGTCCCCGGGACGGGTCCTACGAGCAGTACTTC.

V gene TRBV19 combines with J gene TRBJ2-5; TRBD1 agrees at 11 bases. The CDR3 is made up of 14 amino acids. Trimming removed 5 bases from V and 5 bases from J; junction bases left unmatched: 4. Germline V gives CDR1 LNHDA, CDR2 SQIVND (reference sequence). CDR3 residues: CASSWDRGTETQYF. DNA of the CDR3: TGTGCCAGTAGTTGGGACAGGGGGACCGAGACCCAGTACTTC.

V and J are TRBV19 and TRBJ1-5; possibly TRBD1 for D (6 bases). There are 14 residues in the CDR3. Deletions cut 9 bases from V and 1 base from J, with 13 bases between. CDR1 is LNHDA, CDR2 SQIVND, per germline (reference sequence). CDR3: CASREGGSNQPQHF. DNA of the CDR3: TGTGCCAGCAGAGAGGGGGGCAGCAATCAGCCCCAGCATTTT.

The chain employs TRBV28 and TRBJ2-1; 11 bases are shared with TRBD2. CDR1 and CDR2 from the germline V gene are MDHEN and SYDVKM. V trimming: 2 bases; J trimming: 3 bases; junction bases outside the gene matches: 15. There are 20 residues in the CDR3. CDR3 in amino acids: CASSLTAGGSGRENYNEQFF. The CDR3 bases are TGTGCCAGCAGTTTAACGGCCGGGGGTAGCGGGAGGGAAAACTACAATGAGCAGTTCTTC.

V usage is TRBV19 and J usage is TRBJ2-3, with 9 bases aligning to TRBD2. CDR1 and CDR2 (germline): LNHDA, SQIVND (reference sequence). The CDR3 covers 17 residues. The junction had 7 bases not matched to a gene; V was cut back by 3 bases and J by 0 bases. CDR3 residues: CASSISSGSGSTDTQYF. The CDR3 region has the DNA TGTGCCAGTAGTATTAGTAGCGGGAGTGGCAGCACAGATACGCAGTATTTT. Filled out from reference TRBV19 and TRBJ2-3, the complete variable domain reads DGGITQSPKYLFRKEGQNVTLSCEQNLNHDAMYWYRQDPGQGLRLIYYSQIVNDFQKGDIAEGYSVSREKKESFPLTVTSAQKNPTAFYLCASSISSGSGSTDTQYFGPGTRLTVL.

The chain combines TRBV7-3 with TRBJ2-3; 8 positions agree with TRBD1. CDR1 and CDR2 (germline): SGHTA, FQGTGA. The CDR3 extends over 17 amino acids. V gave up 0 bases and J gave up 1 base; unmatched junction bases: 6. CDR3 DNA sequence: TGTGCCAGCAGCTTAACTCGCGGACAGGGCGGCACAGATACGCAGTATTTT. It specifies CASSLTRGQGGTDTQYF.

V gene TRBV5-1 combines with J gene TRBJ2-3, with 13 bases lining up with TRBD2. The CDR3 spans 18 residues. The V segment lost 5 bases and the J segment 0 bases; nucleotides outside the gene matches: 9. CDR1 and CDR2 (germline): SGHRS, YFSETQ. The CDR3 DNA sequence: TGCGCCAGCAGAAGGACTAGCGGGAGATATCCTAGCACAGATACGCAGTATTTT. It yields the protein CASRRTSGRYPSTDTQYF.

The chain carries TRBV6-5 and TRBJ1-2; D is undetermined. Germline CDR1 MNHEY, CDR2 SVGAGI. Trimming shortened V by 2 bases and J by 0 bases, and 7 bases separated the two germline ends. CDR3 length: 14 amino acids. As DNA, the CDR3 is TGTGCCAGCAGTTACGGAGGCGCTAACTATGGCTACACCTTC. Encoded protein: CASSYGGANYGYTF.

The rearrangement uses TRBV5-1 and TRBJ2-1, with TRBD1 as a possible D gene (7 bases). Germline-derived CDR1 and CDR2 are SGHRS and YFSETQ. V gave up 4 bases and J gave up 8 bases, with 19 bases separating them. The length of the CDR3 is 15 residues. The CDR3 reads CASSAGQLGIHEQFF. The CDR3 nucleotides are TGCGCCAGCAGCGCGGGACAGTTGGGGATCCATGAGCAGTTCTTC.

DNA for the CDR3: TGTGCCAGCAGTGAAGCCAGGGTAGCGGGGGGCACAGATACGCAGTATTTT. Its translation is CASSEARVAGGTDTQYF. The V call is TRBV2, the J call TRBJ2-3; 9 bases map to TRBD2. CDR3 length: 17 amino acids. Trimming at V came to 0 bases and at J to 1 base, leaving 5 bases not matched to a gene. Germline lookup yields CDR1 SNHLY and CDR2 FYNNEI. The full variable domain, in which reference TRBV2 and TRBJ2-3 provide the parts outside the CDR3, is EPEVTQTPSHQVTQMGQEVILRCVPISNHLYFYWYRQILGQKVEFLVSFYNNEISEKSEIFDDQFSVERPDGSNFTLKIRSTKLEDSAMYFCASSEARVAGGTDTQYFGPGTRLTVL.

The V call is TRBV7-8, the J call TRBJ2-3; D remains unclear. V lost 5 bases and J 5 bases, leaving 11 bases between the germline ends. Germline assignment: CDR1 SGHVS and CDR2 FQNEAQ. The CDR3 covers 13 residues. The CDR3 coding sequence is TGTGCCAGCAGCCCCAGTATACTAGATACGCAGTATTTT. It is translated as CASSPSILDTQYF.

This chain joins TRBV5-1 and TRBJ2-7, with 16 bases matching TRBD2. V lost 3 bases and J lost 6; bases outside the gene matches: 6. Germline V gene data show CDR1 as SGHRS and CDR2 as YFSETQ. The CDR3 length is 16 residues. The CDR3 DNA reads TGCGCCAGCAGCTCCCAGGGACTAGCGGGAGGGGTCGAGCAGTACTTC. It codes for CASSSQGLAGGVEQYF.

The J gene is TRBJ1-1, the V gene TRBV6-5; 8 bases map to TRBD1. Germline CDR1 reads MNHEY; CDR2 reads SVGAGI. There are 14 residues in the CDR3. V lost 7 bases and J lost 3; bases outside the gene matches: 7. The CDR3 protein is CASNLQGAYTEAFF. The CDR3 bases are TGTGCCAGCAATCTCCAGGGGGCGTACACTGAAGCTTTCTTT.